The clone carrying this TCR beta chain has more than one count but fewer than ten. The antigen is unknown. The record originates from a study of T cells in Graves' hyperthyroidism and ophthalmopathy. Points from the study as a whole: It was a median around 6 months before onset that the model predicted ophthalmopathy.

The cohort's ophthalmopathy patients, a group with duration under 3 months, had a Clinical Activity Score of at least 3 and a NOSPECS grade of at least 4. RNA transcripts gave rise to amplified TCR beta CDR3 regions. The TCR CDR3 first-round RT-PCR relied on the HTBI primer set. TCRdb recomputed calls from the multiplex PCR reads with MiXCR, one row per CDR3 protein. Of about 400,000 distinct CDR3 sequences listed, approximately 15% are singletons. With 0 bases removed from V and 5 bases from J, the gap between germline ends came to 14 bases. This CDR3 has 16 residues. Germline V lookup: CDR1 MNHEY, CDR2 SVGAGI.

V usage is TRBV6-5 and J usage is TRBJ2-1; perhaps D is TRBD1 or TRBD2 (6 bases each). Sequencing used blood. The origin of this receptor is a man aged 18 to 35 with Graves' ophthalmopathy. CDR3 nucleotides: TGTGCCAGCAGTTACTCCAGGGTAGGGGGGAACAATGAGCAGTTCTTC. Protein sequence: CASSYSRVGGNNEQFF.